A selection of T cell receptor beta chains follows, all from one sample in a study of the immune and genomic landscape of osteosarcoma. Method: immunoSEQ multiplex PCR; TCRdb's copy keeps in-frame clones and lacks some. The sample lists several thousand clones; 65% to 80% were seen once. The specimen sequenced was osteosarcoma tumor tissue from the lung. The source is a human donor with osteosarcoma. The conserved cysteine and the conserved F or W are not part of the CDR3 here.

v_call cdr3_aa
TRBV10-3 AISEGDREVSDTQY
TRBV11-2 ASSLTSGTSGAYTGELF
TRBV5-1 ASNSPDRGNTEAF
TRBV5-8 ASSLAMLARSFDTQY
TRBV2 ASSSQTGWGNQPQH
TRBV30 AWSIGGGAANYGYT
TRBV30 AWGKGGGLNTIY
TRBV19 ASSIEPSGFRPQH
TRBV27 ASSDGGYSGYEQY
TRBV6-1 ASSEALGGTSGSRGTQY
TRBV19 ASSASTGELF
TRBV28 ASSPSTGRGTDTQY
TRBV7-2 ASSLTGQRNIQY
TRBV6-6 ASSYIGVRGNQPQH
TRBV11-2 ASSLATGLSYGYT
TRBV18 ASSPPVVETQY
TRBV5-1 ASSFIGTGTDTQY
TRBV18 ASSPVSSGGDSVQY
TRBV7-2 ASSSGLAGQTGELF
TRBV19 ASLRTGLEAF
TRBV7-2 ASSLGQIFYGYT
TRBV5-1 ASSSEMHEQF
TRBV5-1 ASSRTFFYGYT
TRBV27 ASRLKPGQGRHTTEAF
TRBV2 AREDRARSVETQY
TRBV25-1 ASSEYLQTNTGELF
TRBV19 ASKASSGSHRETQY
TRBV4-3 ASSQDLVGEQF
TRBV7-9 ASSMGPQSGYT
TRBV5-1 ASSLGGGRTGELF
TRBV7-8 ASSFRDTQY
TRBV30 AWTRDVGEQF
TRBV6-4 ASSTSGGAYNEQF
TRBV5-1 ASSPTPPGTGVNEQY
TRBV7-9 ASRAGGSEDGYT
TRBV11-1 ASSSRDRDYYGYT